The clone carrying this T cell receptor (beta chain) was counted only a few times. Its antigen remains unknown. Template-switching 5'RACE yielded the TCR cDNA; a universal primer site and UMIs were added in the process. In TCRdb, the 5' RACE reads were re-called with MiXCR into one record per CDR3 protein. Here the sample spans about 220,000 distinct CDR3 sequences, roughly 6.8% being singletons. This sample is part of a study of T cells after yellow fever vaccination. Study in general: Low-cell-number fractions underwent preparation using SMART-Seq v4 Ultra Low Input.

Germline values: CDR1 DFQATT, CDR2 SNEGSKA (reference sequence). Germline trimming cut 4 bases from V and 4 bases from J; bases unmatched to any gene: 8. The CDR3 loop spans 14 amino acids. Study-wide findings and caveats: The booster response re-showed most primary clones: roughly 97% CD4, about 89% CD8. The secondary response showed a weaker magnitude and a faster peak, day 5 versus 15.

The source was CD4+ T cells sorted from PBMCs, collected on the day of the yellow fever booster vaccination. This chain uses TRBV20-1 with TRBJ2-3; 7 bases are a match to TRBD1. This clonotype was obtained from a man aged 25-40 years who received the YFV17D yellow fever vaccine. The CDR3 DNA follows: TGCAGTGCTAAAGATCGACAGGGCTCAGATACGCAGTATTTT. This sequence encodes CSAKDRQGSDTQYF.